The rows below give T cell receptor beta chains drawn from one sample of a study of blood T cell repertoires in COVID-19. Data came from immunoSEQ multiplex PCR; TCRdb stores just in-frame clones and leaves some out. The sample yields 350,000 to 400,000 clones, 80% to 90% seen once. Sequenced: peripheral blood. The receptor set was obtained from an older woman with COVID-19, enrolled during active disease. The conserved cysteine and the conserved F or W are not part of the CDR3 here. Each record gives: D gene, V gene, CDR3 length, CDR3 protein. The D gene is left open where the match is weak.

d_call: TRBD2; v_call: TRBV5-4; cdr3_length: 14; cdr3_aa: ASSLAWQRGGSEQF
d_call: TRBD1; v_call: TRBV24-1; cdr3_length: 13; cdr3_aa: ATSEGQGAADTQY
d_call: .; v_call: TRBV5-1; cdr3_length: 13; cdr3_aa: ASSFAGPDTDTQY
d_call: .; v_call: TRBV12-5; cdr3_length: 15; cdr3_aa: ASGSTASSSYNSPLH
d_call: .; v_call: TRBV6-1; cdr3_length: 13; cdr3_aa: ASSEAGQTFQPQH
d_call: .; v_call: TRBV5-1; cdr3_length: 13; cdr3_aa: ASSLELGSYNEQF
d_call: .; v_call: TRBV6-1; cdr3_length: 10; cdr3_aa: ASSEWEDTQY
d_call: TRBD1; v_call: TRBV14; cdr3_length: 14; cdr3_aa: ASSRMTGISGNTIY
d_call: .; v_call: TRBV3-1/TRBV3-2; cdr3_length: 12; cdr3_aa: ASSQRETPYEQY
d_call: .; v_call: TRBV6-6; cdr3_length: 15; cdr3_aa: ASSPREGAGSYNEQF
d_call: TRBD1; v_call: TRBV5-1; cdr3_length: 13; cdr3_aa: ASSTRQGARDTQY
d_call: .; v_call: TRBV9; cdr3_length: 16; cdr3_aa: ASSVAAPGVDHYNEQF
d_call: .; v_call: TRBV7-2; cdr3_length: 13; cdr3_aa: ASSLQEGPGYGYT
d_call: .; v_call: TRBV5-4; cdr3_length: 10; cdr3_aa: ASSFGETEAF
d_call: TRBD1; v_call: TRBV19; cdr3_length: 12; cdr3_aa: ASSMDRGSYGYT
d_call: .; v_call: TRBV9; cdr3_length: 14; cdr3_aa: ASSARGTYYQETQY
d_call: .; v_call: TRBV12-3/TRBV12-4; cdr3_length: 10; cdr3_aa: ASSLVGPSLD
d_call: .; v_call: TRBV7-8; cdr3_length: 12; cdr3_aa: ASSSFGGGNEQF
d_call: TRBD2; v_call: TRBV4-2; cdr3_length: 13; cdr3_aa: ASSPRGAGGSEQF
d_call: .; v_call: TRBV4-2; cdr3_length: 14; cdr3_aa: ASSQDVGRAQTEAF
d_call: TRBD2; v_call: TRBV2; cdr3_length: 12; cdr3_aa: ASGGVQSSYEQY
d_call: TRBD1; v_call: TRBV9; cdr3_length: 15; cdr3_aa: ASSVEGQGPTNYGYT
d_call: .; v_call: TRBV19; cdr3_length: 12; cdr3_aa: ASSYWRIGEKLF
d_call: .; v_call: TRBV5-4; cdr3_length: 15; cdr3_aa: ASSRASTGLLSGELF
d_call: .; v_call: TRBV6-1; cdr3_length: 11; cdr3_aa: ASSDNSNQPQH
d_call: .; v_call: TRBV6-2/TRBV6-3; cdr3_length: 12; cdr3_aa: ASSPVEPLDTQY
d_call: TRBD2; v_call: TRBV5-4; cdr3_length: 14; cdr3_aa: ASSSHELAGYNEQF
d_call: .; v_call: TRBV7-9; cdr3_length: 11; cdr3_aa: ASSLGARSPQH
d_call: TRBD2; v_call: TRBV14; cdr3_length: 16; cdr3_aa: ASSQDSFAGGLTDTQY
d_call: .; v_call: TRBV3-1/TRBV3-2; cdr3_length: 11; cdr3_aa: ASSHSGDTEAF
d_call: TRBD1; v_call: TRBV30; cdr3_length: 12; cdr3_aa: AWSTGGPNTEAF
d_call: .; v_call: TRBV19; cdr3_length: 12; cdr3_aa: ASSLSQGSYGYT
d_call: .; v_call: TRBV4-1; cdr3_length: 12; cdr3_aa: ASSRTQITGELF
d_call: TRBD1; v_call: TRBV29-1; cdr3_length: 15; cdr3_aa: SVPIGPTGDSNQPQH
d_call: .; v_call: TRBV7-6; cdr3_length: 13; cdr3_aa: ASSRYGGAGGELF